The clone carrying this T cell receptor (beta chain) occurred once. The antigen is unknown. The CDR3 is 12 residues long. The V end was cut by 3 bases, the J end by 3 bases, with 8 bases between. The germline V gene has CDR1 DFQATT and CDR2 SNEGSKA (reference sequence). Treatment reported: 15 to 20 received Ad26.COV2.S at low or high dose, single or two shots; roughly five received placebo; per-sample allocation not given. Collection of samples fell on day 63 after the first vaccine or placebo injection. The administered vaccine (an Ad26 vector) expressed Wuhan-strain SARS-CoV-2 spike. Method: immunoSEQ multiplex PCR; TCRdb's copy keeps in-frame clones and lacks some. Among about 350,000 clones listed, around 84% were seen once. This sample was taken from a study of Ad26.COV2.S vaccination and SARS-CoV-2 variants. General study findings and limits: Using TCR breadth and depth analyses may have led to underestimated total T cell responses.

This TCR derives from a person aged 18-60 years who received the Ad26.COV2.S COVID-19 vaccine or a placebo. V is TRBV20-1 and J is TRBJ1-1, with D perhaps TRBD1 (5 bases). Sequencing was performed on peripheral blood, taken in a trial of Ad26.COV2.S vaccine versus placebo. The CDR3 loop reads CSASYRYTEAFF. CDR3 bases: TGCAGTGCTAGTTACAGGTACACTGAAGCTTTCTTT.